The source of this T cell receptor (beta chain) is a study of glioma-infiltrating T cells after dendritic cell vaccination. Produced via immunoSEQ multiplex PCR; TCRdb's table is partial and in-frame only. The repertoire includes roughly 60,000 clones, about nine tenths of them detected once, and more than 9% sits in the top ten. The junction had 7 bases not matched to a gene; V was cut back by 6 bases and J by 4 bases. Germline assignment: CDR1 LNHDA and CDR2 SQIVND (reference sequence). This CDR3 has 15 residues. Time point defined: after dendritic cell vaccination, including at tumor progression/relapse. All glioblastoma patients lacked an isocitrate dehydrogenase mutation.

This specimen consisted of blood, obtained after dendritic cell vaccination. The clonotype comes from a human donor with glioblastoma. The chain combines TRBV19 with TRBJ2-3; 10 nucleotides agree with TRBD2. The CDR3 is CASRSLAGRADTQYF. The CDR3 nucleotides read TGTGCCAGTAGGTCACTAGCGGGGCGAGCAGATACGCAGTATTTT.